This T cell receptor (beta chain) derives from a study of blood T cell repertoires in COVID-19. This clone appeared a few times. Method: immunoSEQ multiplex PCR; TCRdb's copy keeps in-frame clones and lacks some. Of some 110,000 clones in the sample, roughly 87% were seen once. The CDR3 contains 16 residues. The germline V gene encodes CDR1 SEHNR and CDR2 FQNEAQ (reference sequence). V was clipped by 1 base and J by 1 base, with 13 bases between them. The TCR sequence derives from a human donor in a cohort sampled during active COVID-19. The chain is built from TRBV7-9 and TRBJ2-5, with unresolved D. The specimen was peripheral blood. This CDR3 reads CASSLDPERTQETQYF. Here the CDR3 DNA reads TGTGCCAGCAGCTTAGATCCAGAAAGAACCCAAGAGACCCAGTACTTC.